This T cell receptor (beta chain) emerged from a study of blood T cells in healthy people across ages. Overall study: Template switching recovered approximately one barcoded beta molecule for every two T cells.

This clonotype occurred a few times. Primed by a sample-barcoded 5' primer and a J-beta primer mix, a second PCR proceeded for about 6 to 11 cycles. TCRdb re-derived calls from the 5' RACE reads in MiXCR, one entry per CDR3 protein. The table lists 950,000 to 1,200,000 distinct CDR3 sequences, 35% to 40% of them singletons. Sequencing used blood. The sequence derives from a man between 18 and 35 years old in good health.

The CDR3 loop reads CASSSFRGARSGEAFF. In nucleotides, the CDR3 is TGTGCCAGCAGCTCCTTTCGGGGGGCGCGATCCGGTGAAGCTTTCTTT. This chain joins TRBV5-6 and TRBJ1-1, with a tentative D call TRBD1 (6 bases). Looked up from germline, CDR1 is SGHDT and CDR2 is YYEEEE. V lost 3 bases and J lost 7, with 22 bases in between. The CDR3 is 16 residues long.